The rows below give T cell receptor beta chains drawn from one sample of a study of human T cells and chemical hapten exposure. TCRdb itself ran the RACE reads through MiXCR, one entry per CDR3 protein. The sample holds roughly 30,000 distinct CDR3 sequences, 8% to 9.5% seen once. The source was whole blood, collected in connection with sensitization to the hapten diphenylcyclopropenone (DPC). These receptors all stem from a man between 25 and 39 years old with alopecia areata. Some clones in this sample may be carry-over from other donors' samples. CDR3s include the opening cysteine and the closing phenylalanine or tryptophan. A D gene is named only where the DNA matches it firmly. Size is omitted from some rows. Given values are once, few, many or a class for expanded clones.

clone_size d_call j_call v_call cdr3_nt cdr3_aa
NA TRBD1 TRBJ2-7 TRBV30 TGTGCCTGGAGCCGGCTGCGACAGGGGGCCTCCTACGAGCAGTACTTC CAWSRLRQGASYEQYF
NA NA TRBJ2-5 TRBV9 TGTGCCAGCAGCCCTAGGAGTGAGAAAGAGACCCAGTACTTC CASSPRSEKETQYF
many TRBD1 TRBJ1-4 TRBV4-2 TGTGCCAGCAGTACAGGGGCCAATGAAAAACTGTTTTTT CASSTGANEKLFF
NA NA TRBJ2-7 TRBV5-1 TGCGCCAGCAGCCTGGACTTACGACCCGACCCGCAGTACTTC CASSLDLRPDPQYF
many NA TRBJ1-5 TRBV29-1 TGCAGCGTTGTTGATCAGGGAGGGAGGGGGCCCCAGCATTTT CSVVDQGGRGPQHF
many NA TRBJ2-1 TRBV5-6 TGTGCCAGCAGCTCCCGGGCTCCCGGATACAATGAGCAGTTCTTC CASSSRAPGYNEQFF
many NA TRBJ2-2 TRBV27 TGTGCCAGCAGCCCCGGGACAACGAACACCGGGGAGCTGTTTTTT CASSPGTTNTGELFF
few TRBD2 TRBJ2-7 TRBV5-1 TGCGCCAGCAGCTTCCAGCGGGAGCGCTACGAGCAGTACTTC CASSFQRERYEQYF
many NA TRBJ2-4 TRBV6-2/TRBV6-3 TGTGCCAGCAGGGGGCTAGCCAAAAACATTCAGTACTTC CASRGLAKNIQYF
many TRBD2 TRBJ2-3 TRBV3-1 TGTGCCAGCTCCTCCCAACTAGCGGGGGAGGAGGATACGCAGTATTTT CASSSQLAGEEDTQYF
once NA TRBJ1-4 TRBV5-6 TGTGCCAGCAGCAGGGTAGTATCCCGTGAAAAACTGTTTTTT CASSRVVSREKLFF
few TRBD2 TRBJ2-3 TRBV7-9 TGTGCCAGCAGCCCACGGTCAGGGGGACTAGCGGGAACAGCAGATACGCAGTATTTT CASSPRSGGLAGTADTQYF
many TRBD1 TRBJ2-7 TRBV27 TGTGCCAGCAGTTTATCCACCGGACAGGACTACGAGCAGTACTTC CASSLSTGQDYEQYF
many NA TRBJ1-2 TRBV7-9 TGTGCCAGCAGCATCGAGGTTGTCGATGGCTACACCTTC CASSIEVVDGYTF
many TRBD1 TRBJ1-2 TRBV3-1 TGTGCCAGCAGCCCGGGACAGTCCGTCTATGGCTACACCTTC CASSPGQSVYGYTF
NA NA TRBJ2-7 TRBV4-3 TGCGCCAGCAGCCAAGATTATAACGAGCAGTACTTC CASSQDYNEQYF
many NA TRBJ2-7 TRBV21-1 TGTGCCAGCAGCAAACCCCTTTTTCGGACAGTCCGAAACTCCTACGAGCAGTACTTC CASSKPLFRTVRNSYEQYF
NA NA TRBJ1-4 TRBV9 TGTGCCAGCAGCGTAAGGGCTAATGAAAAACTGTTTTTT CASSVRANEKLFF
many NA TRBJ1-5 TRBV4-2 TGTGCCAGCAGCCAAGATCTGGCAGTCAATCAGCCCCAGCATTTT CASSQDLAVNQPQHF